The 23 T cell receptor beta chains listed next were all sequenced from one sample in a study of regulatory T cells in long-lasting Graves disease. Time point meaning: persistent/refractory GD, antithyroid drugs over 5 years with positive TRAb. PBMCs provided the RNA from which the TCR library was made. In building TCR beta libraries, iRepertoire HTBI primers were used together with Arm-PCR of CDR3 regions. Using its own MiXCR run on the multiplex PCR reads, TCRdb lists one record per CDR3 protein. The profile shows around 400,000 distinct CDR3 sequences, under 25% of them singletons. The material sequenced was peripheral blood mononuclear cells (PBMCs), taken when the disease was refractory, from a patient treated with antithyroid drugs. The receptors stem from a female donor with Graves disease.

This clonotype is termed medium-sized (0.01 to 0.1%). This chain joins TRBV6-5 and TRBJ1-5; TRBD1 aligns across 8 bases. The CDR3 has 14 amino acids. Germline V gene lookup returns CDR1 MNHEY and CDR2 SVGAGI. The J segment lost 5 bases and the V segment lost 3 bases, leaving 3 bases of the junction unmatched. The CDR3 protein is CASSYQGAYQPQHF. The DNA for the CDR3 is TGTGCCAGCAGTTATCAGGGGGCCTATCAGCCCCAGCATTTT.

The CDR3 loop is CASSFSGSSNQPQHF. CDR3 coding DNA: TGCGCCAGCAGCTTTTCAGGGAGCAGCAATCAGCCCCAGCATTTT. This chain joins TRBV5-1 and TRBJ1-5, with D maybe TRBD1 (5 bases). This CDR3 spans 15 amino acids. CDR1 and CDR2 from the germline V gene are SGHRS and YFSETQ. The V end lost 2 bases, the J end lost 1 base, and 10 bases lay between the germline ends.

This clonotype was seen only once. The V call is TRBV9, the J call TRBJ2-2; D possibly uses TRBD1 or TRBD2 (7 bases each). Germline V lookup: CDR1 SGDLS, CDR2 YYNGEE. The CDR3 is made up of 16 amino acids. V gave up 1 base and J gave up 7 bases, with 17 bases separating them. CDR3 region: CASSVLGGGAGGELFF. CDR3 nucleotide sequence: TGTGCCAGCAGCGTATTGGGAGGGGGCGCGGGCGGGGAGCTGTTTTTT. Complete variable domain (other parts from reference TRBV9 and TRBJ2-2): DSGVTQTPKHLITATGQRVTLRCSPRSGDLSVYWYQQSLDQGLQFLIQYYNGEERAKGNILERFSAQQFPDLHSELNLSSLELGDSALYFCASSVLGGGAGGELFFGEGSRLTVL.

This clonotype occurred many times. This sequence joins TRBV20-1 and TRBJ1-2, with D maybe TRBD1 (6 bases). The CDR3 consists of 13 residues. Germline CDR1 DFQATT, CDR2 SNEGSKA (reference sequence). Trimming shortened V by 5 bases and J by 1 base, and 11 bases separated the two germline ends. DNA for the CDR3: TGCAGTGCTGGAAGACAGGATAACTATGGCTACACCTTC. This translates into CSAGRQDNYGYTF.

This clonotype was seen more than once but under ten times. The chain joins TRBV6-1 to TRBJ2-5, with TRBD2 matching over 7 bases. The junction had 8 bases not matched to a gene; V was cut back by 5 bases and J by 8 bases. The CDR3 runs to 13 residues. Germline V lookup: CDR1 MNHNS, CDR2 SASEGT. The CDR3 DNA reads TGTGCCAGCAGTCCCGGGACTACCAATACCCAGTACTTC. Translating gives CASSPGTTNTQYF.

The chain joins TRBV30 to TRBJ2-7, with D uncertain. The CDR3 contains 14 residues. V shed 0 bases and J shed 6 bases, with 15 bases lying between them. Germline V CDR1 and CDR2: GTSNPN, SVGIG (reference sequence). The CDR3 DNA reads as TGTGCCTGGAGTGTACAAGTGGTAACGGGCGAGCAGTACTTC. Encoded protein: CAWSVQVVTGEQYF.

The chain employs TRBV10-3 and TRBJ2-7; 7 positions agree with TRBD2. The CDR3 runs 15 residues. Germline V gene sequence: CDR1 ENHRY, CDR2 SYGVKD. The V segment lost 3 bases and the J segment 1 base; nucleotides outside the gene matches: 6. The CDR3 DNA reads TGTGCCATCAGTGACCCGGGAGGTAGATCCTACGAGCAGTACTTC. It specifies CAISDPGGRSYEQYF.

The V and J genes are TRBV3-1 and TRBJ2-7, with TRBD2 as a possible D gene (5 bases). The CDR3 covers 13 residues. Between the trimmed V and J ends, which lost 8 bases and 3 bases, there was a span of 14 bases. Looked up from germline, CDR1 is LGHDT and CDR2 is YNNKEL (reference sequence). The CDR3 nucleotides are TGTGCCAGCGGGTTCCTAGCAAGCTACGAGCAGTACTTC. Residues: CASGFLASYEQYF.

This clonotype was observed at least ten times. CDR3 DNA: TGTGCCAGCAGTGACGTGGTGGAGTCTAGCGGGAGTGAAGAGCAGTACTTC. As protein: CASSDVVESSGSEEQYF. The chain uses TRBV2 and TRBJ2-7, with 10 positions matching TRBD2. The CDR3 extends over 17 amino acids. V shed 3 bases, J shed 7 bases, and the junction held 15 bases outside the gene matches. The germline gives CDR1 SNHLY, CDR2 FYNNEI.

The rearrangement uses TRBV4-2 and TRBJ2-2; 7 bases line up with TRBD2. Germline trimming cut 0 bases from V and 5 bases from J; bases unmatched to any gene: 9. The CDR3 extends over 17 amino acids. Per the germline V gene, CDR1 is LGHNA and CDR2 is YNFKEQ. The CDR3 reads CASSQEVSSGSTGELFF. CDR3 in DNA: TGTGCCAGCAGCCAAGAAGTCTCTAGCGGCTCTACCGGGGAGCTGTTTTTT.

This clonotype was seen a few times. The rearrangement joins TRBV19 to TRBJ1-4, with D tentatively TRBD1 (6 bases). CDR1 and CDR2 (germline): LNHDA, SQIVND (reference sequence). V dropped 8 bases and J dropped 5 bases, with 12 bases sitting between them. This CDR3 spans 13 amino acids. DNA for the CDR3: TGTGCCAGTCACCGAGACAGGAATGAAAAACTGTTTTTT. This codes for CASHRDRNEKLFF.

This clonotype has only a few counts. The CDR3 nucleotides are TGTGCCGTCTCCGGGACAGGGAACCAGCCCCAGCATTTT. This sequence encodes CAVSGTGNQPQHF. The chain employs TRBV10-3 and TRBJ1-5; 9 bases match TRBD1. Looked up from germline, CDR1 is ENHRY and CDR2 is SYGVKD. After removal of 11 bases from V and 7 bases from J, the junction contained 9 bases not matched to a gene. This CDR3 is 13 amino acids long.

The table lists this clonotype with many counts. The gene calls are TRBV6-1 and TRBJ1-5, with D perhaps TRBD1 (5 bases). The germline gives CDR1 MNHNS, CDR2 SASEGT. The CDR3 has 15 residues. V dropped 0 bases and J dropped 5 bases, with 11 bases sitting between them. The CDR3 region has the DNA TGTGCCAGCAGTGAAGCGGGGCGCCCTTATCAGCCCCAGCATTTT. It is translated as CASSEAGRPYQPQHF.

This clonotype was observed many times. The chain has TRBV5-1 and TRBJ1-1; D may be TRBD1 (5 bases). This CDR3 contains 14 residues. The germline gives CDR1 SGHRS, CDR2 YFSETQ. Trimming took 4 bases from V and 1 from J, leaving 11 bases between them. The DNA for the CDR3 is TGCGCCAGCAGCCCGAGCGGGGGGAACACTGAAGCTTTCTTT. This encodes CASSPSGGNTEAFF.

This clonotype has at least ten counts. The CDR3 protein is CASSRLGQGAYEQYF. The CDR3 DNA reads as TGTGCCAGCAGCCGTTTAGGGCAGGGGGCCTACGAGCAGTACTTC. The V call is TRBV6-4, the J call TRBJ2-7; 7 nucleotides align to TRBD1. The ends lost 6 bases at V and 2 bases at J; junction bases unmatched: 10. Germline-derived CDR1 and CDR2 are MRHNA and SNTAGT. The CDR3 has 15 amino acids.

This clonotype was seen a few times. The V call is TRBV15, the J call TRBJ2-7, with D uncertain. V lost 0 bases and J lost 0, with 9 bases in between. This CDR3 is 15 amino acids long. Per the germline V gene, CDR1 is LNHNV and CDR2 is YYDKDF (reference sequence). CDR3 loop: CATSRDRVSSYEQYF. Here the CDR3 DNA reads TGTGCCACCAGCAGAGATAGGGTGAGCTCCTACGAGCAGTACTTC.

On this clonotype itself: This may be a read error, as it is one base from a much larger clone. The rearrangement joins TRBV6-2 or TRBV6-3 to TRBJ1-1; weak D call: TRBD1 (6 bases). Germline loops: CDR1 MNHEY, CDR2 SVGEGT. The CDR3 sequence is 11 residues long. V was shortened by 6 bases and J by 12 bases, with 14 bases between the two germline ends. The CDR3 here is CASRTAGVTFF. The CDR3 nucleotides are TGTGCCAGCAGAACAGCAGGGGTAACTTTCTTT.

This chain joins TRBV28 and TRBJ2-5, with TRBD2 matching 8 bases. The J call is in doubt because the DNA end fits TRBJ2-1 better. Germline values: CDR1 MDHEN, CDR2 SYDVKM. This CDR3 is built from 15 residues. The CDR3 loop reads CASSFGTRAHNEQFF. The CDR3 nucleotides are TGTGCCAGCAGCTTCGGGACTAGGGCCCACAATGAGCAGTTCTTC.

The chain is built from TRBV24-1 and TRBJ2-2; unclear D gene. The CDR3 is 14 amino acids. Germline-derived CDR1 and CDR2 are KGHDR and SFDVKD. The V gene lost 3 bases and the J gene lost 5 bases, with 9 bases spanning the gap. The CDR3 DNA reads TGTGCCACCAGTGATACGCTCGTAACCGGGGAGCTGTTTTTT. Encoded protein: CATSDTLVTGELFF.

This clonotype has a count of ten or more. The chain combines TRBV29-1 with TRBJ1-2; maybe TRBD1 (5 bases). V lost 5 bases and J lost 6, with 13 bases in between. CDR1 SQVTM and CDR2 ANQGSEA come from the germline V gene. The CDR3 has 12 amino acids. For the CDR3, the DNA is TGCAGCGTTCGGGGGGACCGAGATGGCTACACCTTC. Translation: CSVRGDRDGYTF.

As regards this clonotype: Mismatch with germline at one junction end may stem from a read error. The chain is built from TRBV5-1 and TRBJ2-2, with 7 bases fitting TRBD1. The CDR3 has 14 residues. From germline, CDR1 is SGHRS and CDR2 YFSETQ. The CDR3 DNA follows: TGTGCCAGCAGCTTCGACAGGGTTTCCGGGGAGCTGTTTTTT. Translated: CASSFDRVSGELFF.

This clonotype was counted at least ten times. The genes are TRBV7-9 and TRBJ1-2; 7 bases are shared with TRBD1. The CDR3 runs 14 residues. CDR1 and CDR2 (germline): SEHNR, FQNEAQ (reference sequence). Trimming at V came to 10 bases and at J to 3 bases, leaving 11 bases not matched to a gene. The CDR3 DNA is TGTGCCACCATTCAGGGGGAGCGCCACTATGGCTACACCTTC. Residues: CATIQGERHYGYTF.

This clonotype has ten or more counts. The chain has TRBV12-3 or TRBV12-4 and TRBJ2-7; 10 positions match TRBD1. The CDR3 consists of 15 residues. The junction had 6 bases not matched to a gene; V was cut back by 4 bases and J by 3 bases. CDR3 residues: CASSSGTGVRYEQYF. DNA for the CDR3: TGTGCCAGCAGTTCTGGGACAGGGGTCCGCTACGAGCAGTACTTC.